The rows below give T cell receptor beta chains drawn from one sample of a study of shared clonotypes between healthy human individuals. Only in-frame clones appear in the TCRdb table, and some are missing; sequencing was by immunoSEQ multiplex PCR. The table records around 2,000,000 clones, around 95% of them present only once. The specimen was naive CD4+ T cells sorted from blood. The receptor set was obtained from a man aged 18 to 29 in good health. Each CDR3 is given with its conserved first and last residue. The D gene is left open where the match is weak. The size of a clone is reported for some rows only, either as once, few or many, or as a class for expanded clones.

j_call: TRBJ2-5
v_call: TRBV6-6
d_call: -
clone_size: -
cdr3_nt: TGTGCCAGCAGTTACCCTCCAGTGGGGGCAGAGACCCAGTACTTC
cdr3_aa: CASSYPPVGAETQYF

j_call: TRBJ2-7
v_call: TRBV7-2
d_call: -
clone_size: -
cdr3_nt: TGTGCCAGCAGCATTACAGGCTACGAGCAGTACTTC
cdr3_aa: CASSITGYEQYF

j_call: TRBJ2-1
v_call: TRBV9
d_call: TRBD2
clone_size: -
cdr3_nt: TGTGCCAGCAGCGAGACTAGCGGTTACAATGAGCAGTTCTTC
cdr3_aa: CASSETSGYNEQFF

j_call: TRBJ2-7
v_call: TRBV10-3
d_call: -
clone_size: -
cdr3_nt: TGTGCCATCAGTGAACAGACCTACGAGCAGTACTTC
cdr3_aa: CAISEQTYEQYF

j_call: TRBJ2-1
v_call: TRBV5-6
d_call: TRBD2
clone_size: -
cdr3_nt: TGTGCCAGCAGCCGGGGGTCCCGACTAGCGGGAGGAGACAATGAGCAGTTCTTC
cdr3_aa: CASSRGSRLAGGDNEQFF

j_call: TRBJ1-4
v_call: TRBV30
d_call: TRBD1
clone_size: -
cdr3_nt: TGTGCCTGGTTCGGACAGGGCAGCGAAAAACTGTTTTTT
cdr3_aa: CAWFGQGSEKLFF

j_call: TRBJ1-1
v_call: TRBV10-2
d_call: -
clone_size: -
cdr3_nt: TGCGCCAGCAGTGTAGGAGTAGAGGTTGCTGAAGCTTTCTTT
cdr3_aa: CASSVGVEVAEAFF

j_call: TRBJ1-1
v_call: TRBV19
d_call: -
clone_size: -
cdr3_nt: TGTGCCAGTAGCGTCAAAACCGGGACAGAAGCTTTCTTT
cdr3_aa: CASSVKTGTEAFF

j_call: TRBJ1-4
v_call: TRBV5-5
d_call: TRBD1
clone_size: once
cdr3_nt: TGTGCCAGCAGCTTGCACACAGGGGCTAATGAAAAACTGTTTTTT
cdr3_aa: CASSLHTGANEKLFF

j_call: TRBJ2-5
v_call: TRBV7-9
d_call: -
clone_size: -
cdr3_nt: TGTGCCAGCAGCGCCCGGGACAACCGGAAGTACTTC
cdr3_aa: CASSARDNRKYF

j_call: TRBJ2-1
v_call: TRBV4-1
d_call: TRBD2
clone_size: -
cdr3_nt: TGCGCCAGCAGCCAATTGGGACTAGCGGCCTACAATGAGCAGTTCTTC
cdr3_aa: CASSQLGLAAYNEQFF

j_call: TRBJ2-7
v_call: TRBV12-2
d_call: -
clone_size: -
cdr3_nt: TGTGCAAGTCCTGATAAATCAGGGGGCCTCCGCGATATTTTAACCTACGAGCAATACTTC
cdr3_aa: CASPDKSGGLRDILTYEQYF

j_call: TRBJ1-2
v_call: TRBV5-8
d_call: TRBD1
clone_size: -
cdr3_nt: TGTGCCAGCAGCTCAGCGTACCGGGACAGGGGAGACGGCTACACCTTC
cdr3_aa: CASSSAYRDRGDGYTF

j_call: TRBJ2-7
v_call: TRBV13
d_call: -
clone_size: -
cdr3_nt: TGTGCCAGCAGCTTAGGCATGAGGAGCTCCTACGAGCAGTACTTC
cdr3_aa: CASSLGMRSSYEQYF

j_call: TRBJ2-2
v_call: TRBV7-7
d_call: -
clone_size: -
cdr3_nt: TGTGCTAGCGGGAACACCGGGGAGCTGTTTTTT
cdr3_aa: CASGNTGELFF

j_call: TRBJ1-4
v_call: TRBV6-4
d_call: TRBD1
clone_size: -
cdr3_nt: TGTGCCAGCAGTACCATCCTTAGACGACAGGGAATGGGTGAAAAACTGTTTTTT
cdr3_aa: CASSTILRRQGMGEKLFF

j_call: TRBJ1-1
v_call: TRBV30
d_call: -
clone_size: few
cdr3_nt: TGTGCCTGGAGTCAGAGGAACACTGAAGCTTTCTTT
cdr3_aa: CAWSQRNTEAFF

j_call: TRBJ2-2
v_call: TRBV19
d_call: TRBD2
clone_size: -
cdr3_nt: TGTGCCAGTAGTATCGGGCTAGCGGGGTTCACCGGGGAGCTGTTTTTT
cdr3_aa: CASSIGLAGFTGELFF

j_call: TRBJ1-5
v_call: TRBV19
d_call: -
clone_size: -
cdr3_nt: TGTGCCAGTAGTATAGGACAGTATAGCAATCAGCCCCAGCATTTT
cdr3_aa: CASSIGQYSNQPQHF

j_call: TRBJ1-2
v_call: TRBV4-3
d_call: -
clone_size: -
cdr3_nt: TGCGCCAGCAGCCACTATACGTTACTAGATGGCTACACCTTC
cdr3_aa: CASSHYTLLDGYTF

j_call: TRBJ2-3
v_call: TRBV30
d_call: TRBD2
clone_size: -
cdr3_nt: TGTGCCTGGAGTCGGGGGGGTTTCAATACGCAGTATTTT
cdr3_aa: CAWSRGGFNTQYF

j_call: TRBJ2-3
v_call: TRBV28
d_call: TRBD1
clone_size: -
cdr3_nt: TGTGCCAGCAGACCGGACAGGGTCAGCACAGATACGCAGTATTTT
cdr3_aa: CASRPDRVSTDTQYF

j_call: TRBJ2-3
v_call: TRBV5-1
d_call: -
clone_size: -
cdr3_nt: TGCGCCAGCAGCTTCGGTCCGGGTGGAGGAACAGATACGCAGTATTTT
cdr3_aa: CASSFGPGGGTDTQYF

j_call: TRBJ1-6
v_call: TRBV7-9
d_call: -
clone_size: once
cdr3_nt: TGTGCCAGCAGCCAAGGCGGCTATAATTCACCCCTCCACTTT
cdr3_aa: CASSQGGYNSPLHF

j_call: TRBJ1-3
v_call: TRBV11-2
d_call: TRBD1
clone_size: -
cdr3_nt: TGTGCCAGCAGCTTAGGCGAGGAAGGGACAGGGAATGGAAACACCATATATTTT
cdr3_aa: CASSLGEEGTGNGNTIYF

j_call: TRBJ2-3
v_call: TRBV27
d_call: TRBD2
clone_size: -
cdr3_nt: TGTGCCAGCAGTTTGGGGGGGGAGCCAGATACGCAGTATTTT
cdr3_aa: CASSLGGEPDTQYF

j_call: TRBJ1-2
v_call: TRBV2
d_call: -
clone_size: many
cdr3_nt: TGTGCCAGCAGTGAAGACGGACAGATATATGGCTACACCTTC
cdr3_aa: CASSEDGQIYGYTF

j_call: TRBJ2-7
v_call: TRBV9
d_call: -
clone_size: -
cdr3_nt: TGTGCCAGCAGCGTAGCTGAGAGCGCTGTCTACGAGCAGTACTTC
cdr3_aa: CASSVAESAVYEQYF